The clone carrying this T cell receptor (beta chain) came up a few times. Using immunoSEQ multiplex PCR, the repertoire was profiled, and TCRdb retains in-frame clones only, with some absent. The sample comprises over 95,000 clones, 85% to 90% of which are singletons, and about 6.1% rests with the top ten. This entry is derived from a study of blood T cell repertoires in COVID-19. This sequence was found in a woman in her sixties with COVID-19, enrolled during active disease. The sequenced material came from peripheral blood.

CDR3 protein: CASSHLQGYEQYF. CDR3 nucleotide sequence: TGTGCCAGCAGCCATTTGCAGGGTTACGAGCAGTACTTC. V gene TRBV3-1 (or the pseudogene TRBV3-2) combines with J gene TRBJ2-7; TRBD1 might be the D (5 bases). Germline V gene sequence: CDR1 LGHDT, CDR2 YNNKEL (reference sequence). V lost 3 bases and J 4 bases, leaving 10 bases between the germline ends. The CDR3 contains 13 residues.